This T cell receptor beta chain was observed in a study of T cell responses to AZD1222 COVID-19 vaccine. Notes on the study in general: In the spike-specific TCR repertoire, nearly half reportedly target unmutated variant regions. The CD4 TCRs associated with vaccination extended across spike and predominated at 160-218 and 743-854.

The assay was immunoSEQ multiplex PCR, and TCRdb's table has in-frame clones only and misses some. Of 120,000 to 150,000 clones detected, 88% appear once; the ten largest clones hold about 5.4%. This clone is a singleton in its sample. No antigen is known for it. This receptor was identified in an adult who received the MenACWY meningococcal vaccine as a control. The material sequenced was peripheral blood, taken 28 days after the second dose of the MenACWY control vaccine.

The CDR3 DNA is TGCAGCGTTGAACGAGCGGGAGTCGGCGAGCAGTACTTC. It codes for CSVERAGVGEQYF. The chain uses TRBV29-1 and TRBJ2-7; 8 bases align to TRBD2. Per germline, CDR1 SQVTM and CDR2 ANQGSEA. This CDR3 contains 13 residues. J was trimmed by 6 bases and V by 2 bases; bases with no gene match: 6.